This entry describes one TCR beta chain. This sample is drawn from a study of blood T cell repertoires in COVID-19. Study context: Collection of acute and convalescent COVID-19 samples took place in the United States, Italy and Spain. Sources were T cells, B-cell-depleted T cells, or PBMCs; the material itself was cDNA or gDNA.

Per the study methods: Estimated nucleated cell counts came from reference gene primer amplification. Assay used: immunoSEQ multiplex PCR; TCRdb lists only in-frame clones, some missing. V, J and clone size derive from that table, while D and trimming were established from the DNA sequence. This repertoire shows approximately 130,000 clones, more than 75% found once; its top ten account for approximately 20%. The source material was peripheral blood. This TCR was recovered from a woman aged 50 to 60 who had recovered from COVID-19.

The DNA for the CDR3 is TGTGCCAGTAGCGACAGCATCAACTATGGCTACACCTTC. As protein: CASSDSINYGYTF. The chain couples TRBV19 to TRBJ1-2, with D perhaps TRBD1 (5 bases). V was trimmed by 6 bases and J by 2 bases, leaving 10 bases between them. Germline V gives CDR1 LNHDA, CDR2 SQIVND (reference sequence). The CDR3 is 13 amino acids. The complete variable domain, with remaining parts taken from reference TRBV19 and TRBJ1-2, reads DGGITQSPKYLFRKEGQNVTLSCEQNLNHDAMYWYRQDPGQGLRLIYYSQIVNDFQKGDIAEGYSVSREKKESFPLTVTSAQKNPTAFYLCASSDSINYGYTFGSGTRLTVV.